This T cell receptor (beta chain) emerged from a study of cytomegalovirus exposure and HLA in healthy donors listed by TCRdb under 2017. In terms of the full investigation: An earlier analysis of 587 of the donors reported about 280 Gb of sequence data and 90 million to 120 million unique TCR beta sequences obtained from approximately 180 million T cells. High-throughput TCR immunosequencing, statistical association of individual TCRs with disease status, and machine learning were combined to predict cytomegalovirus infection status. About 280 gigabases of sequencing data and roughly 80 million unique TCR sequences made up an early release that covered around 640 HLA-typed donors. A later genetic analysis took genome-wide SNP genotypes for about 65% of the 666 donors and used that subset as a discovery cohort. All discovery cohort repertoires had been generated on a single sequencing platform. Class I and class II HLA loci were covered by the typing at four-digit resolution. Rather than using new phenotypic data, the later analysis identified candidate immune exposures from TCR beta sequences and from how often those sequences occurred across donors. Roughly five DR-DQ haplotypes were handled as single units for association and clustering, since linkage in the cohort was strong. In a later analysis, previously published TCR beta repertoires from 666 donors were re-analyzed and high-resolution HLA genotyping was added so that TCR occurrence patterns could be studied. The study aimed to test whether cataloging public T cell receptors could reveal signatures of past pathogen exposure. Among some 400 genotyped donors of the cohort, an average of approximately 240,000 unique TCR beta nucleotide sequences was sequenced per donor, of which about 18% were non-productive. The number of donors typed differed by locus, with 629-630 for A, B, C, DRB1 and DQB1, approximately 500 for DQA1, 600 to 610 for DPA1, and 450 to 480 for DPB1. In an earlier analysis of 587 of the donors, high-throughput TCR beta sequencing was used to judge whether each TCR beta V gene segment behaved as functional or pseudogenic. The T cell repertoires of roughly 660 subjects were profiled by immunosequencing and related to cytomegalovirus serostatus. Donor age, sex, ethnicity and CMV serostatus were compiled together with the repertoire data. A separate validation cohort of approximately 120 different subjects was used in addition to the 666-subject first cohort. Of the approximately 400 genotyped donors, approximately 80% fell in the genetic ancestry cluster associated with self-reported Caucasian donors.

The library was made by the immunoSEQ multiplex PCR assay. For the multiplex PCR, a mixture combining 60 forward primers for TCR Vbeta segments and 13 reverse primers for TCR Jbeta segments was used. Amplification of the CDR3 region of rearranged TCR beta genes was performed with a multiplex PCR assay on genomic DNA. On the Illumina HiSeq System, the amplified TCR beta libraries were sequenced as 87-base-pair reads. Regarding the original processing steps: A later analysis counted approximately 74 million unique TCR beta chains across the 600 to 850 repertoires, and 9 million to 14 million of these chains were shared by at least two donors. Raw reads were error-corrected and collapsed into unique sequences by a nearest-neighbor algorithm in which closely related sequences were merged to remove PCR and sequencing errors. To assign V, D and J gene segments, CDR3 sequences were aligned to IMGT reference sequences. For a sequence to be retained, at least a six-nucleotide match to both a V gene segment and a J gene segment was required. Rearrangements were classified as productive when the CDR3 lacked stop codons and remained in frame with V and J, and all other rearrangements were classified as non-productive. Following IMGT convention, CDR3 was defined as the stretch from the second conserved V-encoded cysteine to the conserved J-encoded phenylalanine. Sequences without an unambiguous match to a single V gene segment were excluded from the earlier analysis of approximately 600 of the donors. In an earlier analysis of a few hundred of the donors, a V segment was called functional when productive rearrangements were above 56.7%, and segregating when the standard deviation between donors exceeded 5%. A statistical classification framework was developed to diagnose cytomegalovirus status using the catalog of TCR beta chain sequences. A later analysis assigned V and J genes by comparing TCR nucleotide sequences with IMGT/GENE-DB human TR gene sequences. The TCRdist pipeline was used in a later analysis to assign CDR3 sequences and most-parsimonious VDJ recombination scenarios. In a later analysis, each TCR beta chain was defined by its CDR3 amino acid sequence together with its V-gene family, and reads without a unique V-gene family were excluded. As a way to deal with suspected cross-contamination and a sequencing artifact, a later analysis dropped 450 to 700 nucleotide sequences that were highly shared and had low generation probability. For each public chain, a later analysis derived a clonal expansion index from normalized ranks of inferred template counts within each repertoire. In a later analysis, generation probabilities were computed with a VDJ recombination model fitted to out-of-frame rearrangements, and the resulting probabilities were checked against IGoR. A later analysis scored TCR-TCR, TCR-HLA and TCR-CMV co-occurrence with hypergeometric tests, applying a repertoire-size bias correction to TCR pairs. False discovery rates were estimated in a later analysis by permuting HLA or CMV assignments 20 times. In a later analysis, co-occurring TCRs were grouped using DBSCAN, with TCRdist sequence similarity added in when clustering inside HLA-allele-positive subsets. Repertoires with fewer than 30,000 or more than 120,000 public chains were left out of co-occurrence clustering, as were a handful of repertoires with anomalous nucleotide sharing. Not all clones reach the TCRdb copy of this immuneACCESS table, which keeps in-frame sequences only. Checked studies attribute under half of the gap to unresolved V genes and leave the rest unexplained. That table is the source of V, J and clone size, and D and trimming were worked out from the DNA. The sample table contains around 140,000 clones; only one count was recorded for about 80% of them. Jointly, the top ten make up about 4.4% of the sample.

Beyond this particular receptor, the publication reports: The sequencing pipeline was judged likely to have produced a cluster of highly shared sequence variants as a technical artifact. A total of around 150 TCR beta chains were listed by the study as associated with cytomegalovirus. This cohort had only TCR beta chains sequenced, and the lack of alpha or paired-chain data limited which features could be detected. In a later genetic analysis, a missense DCLRE1C variant was associated with V-gene and J-gene trimming of TCR beta chains, and the association was replicated in an independent cohort. Correlated functional status among segregating V segments might be attributable to linkage disequilibrium, but an unknown experimental factor could not be ruled out. Sequencing depth was assumed to be roughly uniform across donors in the presence/absence analyses, though that assumption may not hold. The authors suggested that the approach could potentially be generalized to other disease states and immunological phenotypes. In a later analysis, around 17,000 TCR beta sequences were associated with specific HLA alleles at a false discovery rate of 0.05. An earlier analysis of 587 of the donors showed that most TCR beta V segments appeared in productive rearrangements either about 87% or about 30% of the time, which broadly matched IMGT annotations. The only immune exposure information available for the cohort was CMV serostatus. According to a later analysis, most CMV-associated TCR beta chains appeared to be HLA-restricted, and the HLA associations seemed to be driven largely by CMV exposure. Compared with equally common non-associated chains, HLA-associated TCR beta chains in a later analysis were more clonally expanded and had lower generation probabilities. A later analysis found that TCR association rates varied across HLA loci, with DRB1 alleles showing the most associated TCRs and HLA-C alleles the fewest. The classifier was reported to diagnose cytomegalovirus status with high specificity and sensitivity in both the original cohort and the validation cohort. Most TCR sequences were seen in very few donors, while some public TCRs were found in many individuals. Roughly 17 rarely observed V segments, including chromosome 9 orphons, were excluded from the earlier analysis of approximately 600 of the donors because counts were too low. In a later genetic analysis, fewer N-insertions in productive TCRs were reported among donors in an Asian-associated ancestry cluster than the roughly 670-donor mean. Strong co-occurrence of HLA alleles, especially DR and DQ, made assigning TCR associations to individual alleles difficult. Because HLA typing was unavailable for some donors at each locus, only the typed subset was used in association tests. A further reported finding was that TCR beta sequences accurately predicted the HLA-A and HLA-B alleles for most subjects in the first cohort. In a later analysis, several top co-occurrence clusters were reported to appear linked to parvovirus B19, influenza, CMV and Epstein-Barr virus. Three of the identified cytomegalovirus-associated TCR beta chains were confirmed in vitro to be specific for cytomegalovirus antigens.

The cohort comprised hundreds of healthy bone marrow donors. At the time of sampling, all cohort members were nominally healthy, though unrecorded immune exposures were likely present. The donor tested CMV seronegative and was one of the 352 seronegative cohort members. A peripheral blood sample was provided by each donor, and peripheral blood mononuclear cells were used for TCR beta sequencing. Genomic DNA extraction from the blood cell samples was performed with the Qiagen DNeasy Blood Extraction Kit. Turning to this clone: Its antigen is still unknown. There are no base qualities to consult, and no much larger clone falls within one base.

The sample was PBMCs. This sequence originates from a man aged 35 to 55 in good health and CMV-seronegative.

The nucleotide sequence is given as TGTGCCAGCAGTGAATACAGGGTCAATCAGCCCCAGCATTTT. It translates as CASSEYRVNQPQHF. The rearrangement combines TRBV25-1 with TRBJ1-5, with a tentative D gene TRBD1 over 5 matching bases. The CDR3 runs 14 amino acids, cysteine and phenylalanine included. CDR3 DNA is the only sequence kept; it has 42 bases, read in frame from the first base. V and J lose 0 bases and 3 bases, and a span of 6 bases separates them. The CDR1 and CDR2 encoded by the germline V gene are MGHDK and SYGVNS.